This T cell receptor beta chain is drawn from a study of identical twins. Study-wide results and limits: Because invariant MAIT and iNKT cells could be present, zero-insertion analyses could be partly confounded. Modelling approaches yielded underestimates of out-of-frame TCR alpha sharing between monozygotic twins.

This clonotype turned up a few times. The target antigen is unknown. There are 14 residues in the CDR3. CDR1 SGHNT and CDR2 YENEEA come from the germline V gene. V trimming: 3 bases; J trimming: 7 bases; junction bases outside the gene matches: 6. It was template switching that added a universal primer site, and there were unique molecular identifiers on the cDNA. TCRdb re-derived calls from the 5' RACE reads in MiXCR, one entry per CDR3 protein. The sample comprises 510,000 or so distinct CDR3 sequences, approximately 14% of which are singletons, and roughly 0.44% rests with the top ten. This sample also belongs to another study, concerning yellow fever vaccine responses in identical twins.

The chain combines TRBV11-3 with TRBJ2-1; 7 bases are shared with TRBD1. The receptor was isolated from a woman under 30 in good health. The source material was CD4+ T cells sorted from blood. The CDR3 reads CASSLDRRVNEQFF. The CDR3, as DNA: TGTGCCAGCAGCTTGGACAGGCGGGTAAATGAGCAGTTCTTC.